This T cell receptor beta chain was sequenced during a study of cytomegalovirus exposure and HLA in healthy donors. The PCR ran on 60 Vbeta and 13 Jbeta primers. Assay: immunoSEQ multiplex PCR; the TCRdb copy retains only in-frame clones and omits some. This sample has a few hundred thousand clones, with 80% to 90% found just once. In germline, CDR1 is MNHEY, CDR2 SVGAGI. The length of the CDR3 is 11 residues. V lost 5 bases and J 4 bases, leaving 2 bases between the germline ends. In regard to this clone: This sample also contains other DNA sequences that code for the same CDR3.

The genes are TRBV6-5 and TRBJ2-2, with D unresolved. Sequenced: PBMCs. This TCR came from a woman younger than 35 in good health and CMV-seronegative. The chain's CDR3 is CASSRTGELFF. In DNA, the CDR3 is TGTGCCAGCAGTCGCACCGGGGAGCTGTTTTTT.